One T cell receptor (beta chain) is described in this entry. What antigen it recognizes has not been identified. No much larger clonotype is one base removed from it; base qualities were not supplied. The immunoSEQ Assay, a bias-controlled multiplex PCR, was used to amplify TCRbeta CDR3 regions from genomic DNA. Per the source publication's procedure: The number of nucleated cells in each sample was estimated by amplification of reference gene primers within the assay. To quantify the absolute abundance of each unique TCRbeta CDR3 rearrangement, sequence reads were collapsed and filtered. Productive Simpson clonality was computed per sample as the square root of Simpson's diversity index over productive rearrangements. This immuneACCESS table, as held by TCRdb, lists in-frame sequences with V and J called but not all clones. Of the missing ones, under half trace to an unresolved V gene in checked studies; the others have no known cause. V, J and clone size derive from that table, while D and trimming were established from the DNA sequence. The sample table holds 300,000 to 500,000 clones, of which approximately 87% were seen once. Over 0.9% of the sample lies in the top ten.

The CDR3 holds 17 amino acids from the cysteine to the phenylalanine. The kept DNA is CDR3 alone, 51 bases in frame from the first base. Trimming removed 1 base from V and 4 bases from J, leaving 19 bases between the germline ends. In the germline V gene (reference sequence), CDR1 corresponds to SEHNR and CDR2 to FQNEAQ. Participants in the prospective study were enrolled through a virtual design, were aged roughly 18 to 100 years, and lived in 24 United States geographic areas. In the prospective study, cohorts were assigned on the basis of participant-reported clinical history obtained from a screening survey and a study questionnaire. In the prospective study, whole blood, serum and a nasopharyngeal or oropharyngeal swab were collected from each participant by mobile phlebotomists. Participants in the prospective study had the option to provide additional blood draws and questionnaires over a roughly 2-month period. Blood samples from the prospective study were shipped frozen or at room temperature prior to DNA extraction.

The data are from a study of blood T cell repertoires in COVID-19 (dated by TCRdb to 2019 to 2021). A note on the overall study: Samples from collaborators originated in the United States, Italy and Spain and spanned both the acute and convalescent phases of COVID-19. The material from the prospective study consisted of cDNA or gDNA derived from T cells, B-cell-depleted T cells, or PBMCs. Deeply sampled blood TCRbeta repertoires from subjects exposed to, actively infected with, or recovered from COVID-19 were included in the dataset. A freely available public database, intended as a resource for researchers studying the immune response to SARS-CoV-2, is where the repertoires were released. Samples were obtained from the ongoing ImmuneRACE study (first 160 participants) and from 1,200 or so subjects provided by 6 global collaborators. The sample metadata nearly always contained a de-identified subject ID, COVID-19 status, age in years and sex. Where available, HLA class I and class II types were taken from metadata supplied by the sample provider and were not determined by assay-based typing. Beyond this particular receptor, the publication reports: How much clinical and demographic metadata was included differed by source and by participant, and the metadata was provided uncurated.

The sample was PBMCs or T cells enriched from blood (not recorded which). The source of this sequence is a woman in her twenties or thirties with acute COVID-19. This chain is built from TRBV7-9 and TRBJ1-1; the D gene is not confidently resolved. The nucleotides read TGTGCCAGCAGCTTAGGTCTCTTGAGGGAAGATAGCACTGAAGCTTTCTTT. Translated, it reads CASSLGLLREDSTEAFF.